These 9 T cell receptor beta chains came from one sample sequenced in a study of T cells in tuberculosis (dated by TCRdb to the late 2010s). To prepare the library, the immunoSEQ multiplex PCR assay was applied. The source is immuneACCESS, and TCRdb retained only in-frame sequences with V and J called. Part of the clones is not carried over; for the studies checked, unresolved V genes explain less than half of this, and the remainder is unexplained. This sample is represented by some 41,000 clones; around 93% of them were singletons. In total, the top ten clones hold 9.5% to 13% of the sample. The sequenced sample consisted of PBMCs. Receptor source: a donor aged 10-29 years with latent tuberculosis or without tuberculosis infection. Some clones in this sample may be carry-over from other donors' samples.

The CDR3 reads CASSPAGAANEKLFF. The CDR3 nucleotides are TGTGCCAGCTCACCAGCGGGGGCCGCTAATGAAAAACTGTTTTTT. This chain links TRBV18 with TRBJ1-4; TRBD1 is a possible D gene (6 bases). With 2 bases removed from V and 3 bases from J, the gap between germline ends came to 10 bases. Germline CDR1 and CDR2: KGHSH and LQKENI. There are 15 residues in the CDR3.

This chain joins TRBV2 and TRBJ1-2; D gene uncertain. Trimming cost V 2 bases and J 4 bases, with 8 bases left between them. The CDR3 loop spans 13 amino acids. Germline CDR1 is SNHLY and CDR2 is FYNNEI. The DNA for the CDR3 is TGTGCCAGCAGTGAAATAGGGAGCTATGGCTACACCTTC. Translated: CASSEIGSYGYTF.

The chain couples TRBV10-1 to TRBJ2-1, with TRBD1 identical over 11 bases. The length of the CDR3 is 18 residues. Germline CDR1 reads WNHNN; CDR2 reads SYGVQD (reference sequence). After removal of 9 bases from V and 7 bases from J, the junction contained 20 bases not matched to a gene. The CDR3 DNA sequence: TGCGCCAGAAATCCGGGACAGGGGGAATCGAACAAGCGAAATGAGCAGTTCTTC. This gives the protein CARNPGQGESNKRNEQFF.

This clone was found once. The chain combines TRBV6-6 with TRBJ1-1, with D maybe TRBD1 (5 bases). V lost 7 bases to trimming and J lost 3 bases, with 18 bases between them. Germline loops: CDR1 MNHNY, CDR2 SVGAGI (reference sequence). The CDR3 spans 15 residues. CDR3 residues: CASIHGGVGDTEAFF. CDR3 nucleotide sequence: TGTGCCAGCATCCACGGGGGGGTAGGTGACACTGAAGCTTTCTTT.

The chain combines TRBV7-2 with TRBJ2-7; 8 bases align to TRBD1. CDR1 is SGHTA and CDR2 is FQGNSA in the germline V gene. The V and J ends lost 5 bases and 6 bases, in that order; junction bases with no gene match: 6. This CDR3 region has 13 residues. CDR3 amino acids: CASSPDRVAEQYF. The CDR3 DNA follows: TGTGCCAGCAGCCCGGACAGGGTCGCCGAGCAGTACTTC.

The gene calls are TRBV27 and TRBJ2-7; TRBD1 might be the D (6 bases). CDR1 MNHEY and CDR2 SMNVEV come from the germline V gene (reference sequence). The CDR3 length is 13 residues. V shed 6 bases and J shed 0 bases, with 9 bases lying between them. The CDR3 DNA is TGTGCCAGCAGACAGGGAAGCTCCTACGAGCAGTACTTC. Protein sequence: CASRQGSSYEQYF.

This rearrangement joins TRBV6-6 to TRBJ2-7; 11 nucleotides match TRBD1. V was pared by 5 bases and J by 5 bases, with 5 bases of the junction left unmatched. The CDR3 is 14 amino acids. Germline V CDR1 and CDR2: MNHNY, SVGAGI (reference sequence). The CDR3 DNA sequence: TGTGCCAGCAGTCGTGGGACAGGGGGTAACGAGCAGTACTTC. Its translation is CASSRGTGGNEQYF.

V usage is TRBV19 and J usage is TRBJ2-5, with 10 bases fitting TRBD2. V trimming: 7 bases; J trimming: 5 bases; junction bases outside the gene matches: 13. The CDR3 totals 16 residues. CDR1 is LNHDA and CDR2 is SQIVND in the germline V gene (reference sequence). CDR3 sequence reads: CASKDTSTSGVETQYF. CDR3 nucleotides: TGTGCCAGTAAAGATACAAGCACTAGCGGGGTCGAGACCCAGTACTTC.

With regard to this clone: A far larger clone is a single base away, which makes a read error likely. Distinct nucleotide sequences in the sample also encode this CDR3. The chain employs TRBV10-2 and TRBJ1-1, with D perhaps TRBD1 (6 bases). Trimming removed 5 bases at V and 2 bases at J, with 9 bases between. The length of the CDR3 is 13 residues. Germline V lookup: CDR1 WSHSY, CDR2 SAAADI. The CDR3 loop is CASSWTANTEAFF. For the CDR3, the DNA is TGCGCCAGCAGTTGGACAGCAAACACTGAAGCTTTCTTT.